This T cell receptor (beta chain) was recovered during a study of T cells in Graves' hyperthyroidism and ophthalmopathy. Uncontrolled infection, other autoimmune disease, pregnancy or lactation excluded patients. This clonotype was observed at least ten times. TCR beta CDR3 regions were amplified from RNA. The HTBI primer set was used in a first-round RT-PCR of the TCR CDR3. One entry per CDR3 protein, called by TCRdb with MiXCR from the multiplex PCR reads. Of 350,000 to 450,000 distinct CDR3 sequences listed, over 13% are singletons. CDR3 length equals 15 residues. The ends were cut back, 0 bases at V and 4 bases at J, with 10 bases in the middle. Germline CDR1 reads MGHRA; CDR2 reads YSYEKL.

What was sequenced was blood. The origin of this receptor is a man aged 45-65 years with Graves' ophthalmopathy. The V call is TRBV4-1, the J call TRBJ2-1, with TRBD2 as a possible D gene (5 bases). The CDR3 DNA reads TGCGCCAGCAGCCAAGATTTCGGAGGATACAATGAGCAGTTCTTC. Translating it yields CASSQDFGGYNEQFF.